The clone carrying this T cell receptor (beta chain) was counted once. Its antigen is still unknown. This record belongs to a study of shared clonotypes between healthy human individuals. The study, taken as a whole, reports: Naive subsets typically showed greater estimated richness than memory subsets.

CD45RO negativity and positive selection for CCR7 defined naive CD8 cells, a population that excluded terminally differentiated effector memory CD45RA+ cells. It was at deep level that the assay was run. Clones were sequenced by immunoSEQ multiplex PCR, and TCRdb holds only the in-frame ones, with some missing. The repertoire includes about 2 million clones, roughly 94% of them detected once, and 1.2% sits in the top ten. The CDR3 has 14 residues. Germline CDR1 and CDR2: MGHRA and YSYEKL. The V end was cut by 3 bases, the J end by 2 bases, with 10 bases between. This TCR was sampled from a man aged 18-30 years in good health. The chain joins TRBV4-1 to TRBJ2-5; D is perhaps TRBD1 (5 bases). The sequencing input was naive CD8+ T cells sorted from blood. This CDR3 is CASSQDIPQETQYF. The CDR3 DNA reads TGCGCCAGCAGCCAGGACATACCACAAGAGACCCAGTACTTC.